The 30 T cell receptor beta chains in this list originate from one sample, sequenced in a study of blood T cell repertoires in COVID-19. Sequenced by immunoSEQ multiplex PCR; TCRdb stores in-frame clones only, minus some. The sample consists of about 300,000 clones, around 92% of them appearing once. The sample taken for sequencing was PBMCs or T cells enriched from blood (not recorded which). These receptors were taken from a woman aged 50 to 60 who had been exposed to COVID-19.

V usage is TRBV27 and J usage is TRBJ2-3; TRBD2 matches at 16 bases. Per the germline V gene, CDR1 is MNHEY and CDR2 is SMNVEV (reference sequence). There are 18 residues in the CDR3. J gave up 0 bases and V 10 bases, and 10 bases lay outside the gene matches. DNA for the CDR3: TGTGCCATTTCAGCGGGACTAGCGGGGGGGGGTAGCACAGATACGCAGTATTTT. Encoded protein: CAISAGLAGGGSTDTQYF.

V usage is TRBV6-5 and J usage is TRBJ1-2, with D perhaps matching TRBD1 (5 bases). The germline V and J ends were trimmed by 4 bases and 6 bases, with 18 bases remaining between them. This CDR3 spans 15 amino acids. CDR1 and CDR2 (germline): MNHEY, SVGAGI. The chain's CDR3 is CASSWGDGPQNGYTF. The DNA for the CDR3 is TGTGCCAGCAGTTGGGGGGACGGACCACAGAATGGCTACACCTTC.

The rearrangement links TRBV10-3 to TRBJ2-2, with 9 positions matching TRBD1. The V gene end was trimmed by 2 bases and the J gene end by 0 bases; junction bases not matched to a gene: 4. The CDR3 is made up of 17 amino acids. Germline assignment: CDR1 ENHRY and CDR2 SYGVKD. In DNA form, the CDR3 reads TGTGCCATCAGTGAGGGACAGGGGCGGACGAACACCGGGGAGCTGTTTTTT. It translates to CAISEGQGRTNTGELFF.

The rearrangement uses TRBV9 and TRBJ1-2; D is ambiguous. The V gene's germline CDR1 is SGDLS and CDR2 YYNGEE. The CDR3 runs to 13 residues. Trimming shortened V by 0 bases and J by 8 bases, and 11 bases separated the two germline ends. CDR3 region: CASSVGAGEGYTF. In DNA, the CDR3 is TGTGCCAGCAGCGTAGGGGCAGGCGAAGGCTACACCTTC.

The chain carries TRBV3-1 (or the pseudogene TRBV3-2) and TRBJ1-6; D gene ambiguous. Germline assignment: CDR1 LGHDT and CDR2 YNNKEL (reference sequence). V dropped 0 bases and J dropped 10 bases, with 13 bases sitting between them. The CDR3 is made up of 15 amino acids. For the CDR3, the DNA is TGTGCCAGCAGCCAAGAGCCCTATATATACTCACCCCTCCACTTT. Translating gives CASSQEPYIYSPLHF.

V and J are TRBV29-1 and TRBJ2-1; 10 bases are a match to TRBD2. The germline gives CDR1 SQVTM, CDR2 ANQGSEA. After removal of 6 bases from V and 3 bases from J, the junction contained 8 bases not matched to a gene. The CDR3 is 15 amino acids. CDR3 loop: CSVKSTSGDYNEQFF. CDR3 nucleotides: TGCAGCGTCAAATCAACTAGCGGGGACTACAATGAGCAGTTCTTC.

The rearrangement links TRBV3-1 (or the pseudogene TRBV3-2) to TRBJ2-1, with TRBD2 identical over 15 bases. The germline CDR1 and CDR2 sequences are LGHDT and YNNKEL (reference sequence). This CDR3 spans 17 amino acids. V trimming: 3 bases; J trimming: 7 bases; junction bases outside the gene matches: 7. The DNA for the CDR3 is TGTGCCAGCAGCCATGGGACTAGCGGGGGGCGTGGGAATGAGCAGTTCTTC. Protein product: CASSHGTSGGRGNEQFF.

The rearrangement joins TRBV12-5 to TRBJ1-1; 7 positions agree with TRBD1. V lost 6 bases, J lost 5 bases, and 12 bases stayed unmatched. Looked up from germline, CDR1 is LGHNT and CDR2 is FRNRAP. The CDR3 has 15 residues. CDR3 sequence (DNA): TGTGCTAGTGGCCCCCGGGAGGGGGCGAGGACTGAAGCTTTCTTT. Its protein is CASGPREGARTEAFF. The full variable domain, rest sourced from reference TRBV12-5 and TRBJ1-1, is DARVTQTPRHKVTEMGQEVTMRCQPILGHNTVFWYRQTMMQGLELLAYFRNRAPLDDSGMPKDRFSAEMPDATLATLKIQPSEPRDSAVYFCASGPREGARTEAFFGQGTRLTVV.

The chain combines TRBV7-2 with TRBJ2-7; D perhaps matches TRBD2 (6 bases). CDR1 and CDR2 (germline): SGHTA, FQGNSA. The length of the CDR3 is 15 residues. The germline V and J ends were trimmed by 2 bases and 5 bases, with 16 bases remaining between them. The CDR3 spells CASSLRRDPADEQYF. The CDR3 nucleotides are TGTGCCAGCAGCTTACGGCGGGACCCTGCGGACGAGCAGTACTTC.

This clone was observed a handful of times. The chain joins TRBV28 to TRBJ1-2, with D unclear. Trimming removed 7 bases from V and 1 base from J, with 13 bases in between. CDR1 and CDR2 (germline): MDHEN, SYDVKM. CDR3 length equals 14 residues. The CDR3 loop reads CASTSASGNYGYTF. The CDR3 DNA is TGTGCCAGCACCTCTGCCTCGGGTAACTATGGCTACACCTTC.

Remarks on this clone: This specimen includes other DNA sequences encoding the same CDR3. The chain has TRBV5-1 and TRBJ1-1; 7 nucleotides line up with TRBD1. J gave up 0 bases and V 4 bases, and 9 bases lay outside the gene matches. Germline assignment: CDR1 SGHRS and CDR2 YFSETQ. CDR3 length: 16 residues. The CDR3 DNA sequence: TGCGCCAGCAGCCCCGGAGGAGGGGGCATGAACACTGAAGCTTTCTTT. It yields the protein CASSPGGGGMNTEAFF.

Points on this clone: The same CDR3 can be traced to other DNA sequences in this sample. The V call is TRBV4-2, the J call TRBJ2-5, with D possibly being TRBD2 (6 bases). V was trimmed by 1 base and J by 5 bases, leaving 11 bases between them. The CDR3 runs to 14 residues. CDR1 is LGHNA, CDR2 YNFKEQ, per germline. The CDR3: CASSQGGGEETQYF. The CDR3 DNA reads TGTGCCAGCAGCCAAGGGGGCGGGGAGGAGACCCAGTACTTC.

V gene TRBV6-5 combines with J gene TRBJ2-7; the match to TRBD1 covers 7 bases. Germline V lookup: CDR1 MNHEY, CDR2 SVGAGI. Trimming removed 8 bases from V and 4 bases from J; junction bases left unmatched: 5. This CDR3 comprises 12 residues. The CDR3 bases are TGTGCCAGCGGCAAGACAGGGTACGAGCAGTACTTC. Protein product: CASGKTGYEQYF.

The chain links TRBV3-1 (or the pseudogene TRBV3-2) to TRBJ2-3; no clear D. Germline V gene data show CDR1 as LGHDT and CDR2 as YNNKEL (reference sequence). The V and J ends lost 1 base and 0 bases respectively, with 5 bases between them. The CDR3 is made up of 14 amino acids. The CDR3 is CASSQVGSTDTQYF. The CDR3 nucleotides are TGTGCCAGCAGCCAAGTCGGTAGCACAGATACGCAGTATTTT.

The chain is built from TRBV5-3 and TRBJ1-1; TRBD1 aligns across 7 bases. TRBV5-3 is an open reading frame whose function is uncertain. The V segment lost 4 bases and the J segment 11 bases; nucleotides outside the gene matches: 17. CDR3 length: 15 amino acids. The CDR3 bases are TGTGCCAGAAGCGATCTCGGACAGGTCGAAATCGATGCTTTCTTT. It is translated as CARSDLGQVEIDAFF.

The genes are TRBV2 and TRBJ2-7; 9 bases line up with TRBD1. Germline values: CDR1 SNHLY, CDR2 FYNNEI. J gave up 2 bases and V 6 bases, and 8 bases lay outside the gene matches. There are 15 residues in the CDR3. The CDR3 bases are TGTGCCAGCAGCTTGGACAGGGGTGTTCCCTACGAGCAGTACTTC. Its translation: CASSLDRGVPYEQYF.

The CDR3 region is CASSLTVRNRVQETQYF. CDR3 bases: TGTGCCAGCAGCTTGACGGTTCGAAACAGGGTCCAAGAGACCCAGTACTTC. The chain has TRBV5-6 and TRBJ2-5; tentative D call: TRBD1 (6 bases). Germline V gene lookup returns CDR1 SGHDT and CDR2 YYEEEE. This CDR3 spans 17 amino acids. V was cut by 1 base and J by 1 base, with 17 bases left in between.

This clone has a single count. The chain joins TRBV24-1 to TRBJ1-2, with D perhaps TRBD1 (5 bases). This CDR3 contains 14 residues. V lost 4 bases and J 4 bases, leaving 12 bases between the germline ends. Germline CDR1 reads KGHDR; CDR2 reads SFDVKD. The CDR3 nucleotides read TGTGCCACCAGTGAGGCAGGGTGGGGCTATGGCTACACCTTC. Its translation is CATSEAGWGYGYTF.

The chain has TRBV3-1 (or the pseudogene TRBV3-2) and TRBJ2-2; D is possibly TRBD1 (5 bases). The CDR3 contains 14 residues. The germline gives CDR1 LGHDT, CDR2 YNNKEL (reference sequence). Trimming took 7 bases from V and 4 from J, leaving 13 bases between them. CDR3 loop: CASISAGSTGELFF. CDR3 in DNA: TGTGCCAGCATCTCAGCAGGGTCCACCGGGGAGCTGTTTTTT.

CDR3 region: CASSPTGAGGLHEQFF. The DNA of the CDR3 is TGTGCCAGCAGCCCGACGGGAGCGGGGGGCCTGCATGAGCAGTTCTTC. The V and J genes are TRBV11-3 and TRBJ2-1, with TRBD2 matching 9 bases. Trimming removed 5 bases from V and 8 bases from J; junction bases left unmatched: 13. Germline CDR1 reads SGHNT; CDR2 reads YENEEA. The CDR3 is 16 amino acids.

The chain is built from TRBV5-1 and TRBJ2-3; 8 bases map to TRBD2. The junction had 10 bases not matched to a gene; V was cut back by 0 bases and J by 7 bases. Germline V CDR1 and CDR2: SGHRS, YFSETQ. This CDR3 region has 16 residues. Here the CDR3 reads CASSLEEAGGRNTQYF. CDR3 coding DNA: TGCGCCAGCAGCTTGGAAGAGGCGGGGGGTAGGAATACGCAGTATTTT.

The chain uses TRBV7-9 and TRBJ2-5; 10 bases are a match to TRBD2. J gave up 3 bases and V 4 bases, and 8 bases lay outside the gene matches. The CDR3 is 16 residues long. Germline V gene sequence: CDR1 SEHNR, CDR2 FQNEAQ (reference sequence). CDR3 DNA sequence: TGTGCCAGCAGCTCCAGTGCTAGCGGGGGAGAAGAGACCCAGTACTTC. The encoded protein is CASSSSASGGEETQYF.

The chain is built from TRBV29-1 and TRBJ2-3; no reliable D call. Germline loops: CDR1 SQVTM, CDR2 ANQGSEA. Deletions cut 6 bases from V and 0 bases from J, with 16 bases between. The CDR3 extends over 15 amino acids. Here the CDR3 reads CSVPQSQVSTDTQYF. The CDR3 coding sequence is TGCAGCGTGCCGCAGAGCCAGGTTAGCACAGATACGCAGTATTTT.

The chain is built from TRBV6-4 and TRBJ2-5; D might be TRBD1 (6 bases). In germline, CDR1 is MRHNA, CDR2 SNTAGT. V was shortened by 4 bases and J by 10 bases, with 19 bases between the two germline ends. There are 14 residues in the CDR3. The CDR3 nucleotides read TGTGCCAGCAGTGCGGACAGACCTCAGAGGGGCCAGTACTTC. The encoded protein is CASSADRPQRGQYF.

This clone was seen a few times. The J gene is TRBJ2-7, the V gene TRBV28; maybe TRBD1 (5 bases). Germline loops: CDR1 MDHEN, CDR2 SYDVKM. V lost 5 bases to trimming and J lost 2 bases, with 10 bases between them. The CDR3 totals 13 residues. DNA for the CDR3: TGTGCCAGCAGTCCCCCAGGGACCTACGAGCAGTACTTC. This encodes CASSPPGTYEQYF.

In the case of this clone: At the DNA level, this CDR3 is encoded by other sequences in the same sample as well. The chain couples TRBV6-5 to TRBJ2-1, with TRBD1 matching 11 bases. This CDR3 comprises 15 residues. CDR1 is MNHEY and CDR2 is SVGAGI in the germline V gene. Trimming took 6 bases from V and 6 from J; bases not matched to a gene: 7. The DNA of the CDR3 is TGTGCCAGCAGCCTCCGGGACAGGGGGATCAATGAGCAGTTCTTC. As protein: CASSLRDRGINEQFF.

In its sample, this clone was seen once. The chain links TRBV7-2 to TRBJ2-2; D remains unclear. Germline CDR1 reads SGHTA; CDR2 reads FQGNSA. This CDR3 region has 13 residues. Between the trimmed V and J ends, which lost 1 base and 6 bases, there was a span of 6 bases. The CDR3 DNA reads TGTGCCAGCAGCTTAGGAACGGCCGGGGAGCTGTTTTTT. Translation gives CASSLGTAGELFF. Drawing the rest from reference TRBV7-2 and TRBJ2-2, the complete variable domain is GAGVSQSPSNKVTEKGKDVELRCDPISGHTALYWYRQSLGQGLEFLIYFQGNSAPDKSGLPSDRFSAERTGGSVSTLTIQRTQQEDSAVYLCASSLGTAGELFFGEGSRLTVL.

The gene calls are TRBV28 and TRBJ1-2, with 7 bases aligning to TRBD1. Germline V gene data show CDR1 as MDHEN and CDR2 as SYDVKM. The V and J ends lost 6 bases and 4 bases, in that order; junction bases with no gene match: 11. The CDR3 spans 15 residues. This chain's CDR3 is CASRPGSTGTYGYTF. The DNA of the CDR3 is TGTGCCAGCAGACCCGGCTCGACAGGGACCTATGGCTACACCTTC.

This clone was seen only a few times. The CDR3 spells CAISESGARIGELFF. CDR3 DNA: TGTGCCATCAGTGAGTCTGGGGCCAGGATCGGGGAGCTGTTTTTT. V gene TRBV10-3 combines with J gene TRBJ2-2; D perhaps matches TRBD1 (5 bases). In germline, CDR1 is ENHRY, CDR2 SYGVKD. The CDR3 is 15 residues long. V was clipped by 0 bases and J by 7 bases, with 12 bases between them.

The chain recombines TRBV6-5 with TRBJ2-1; weak D call: TRBD2 (5 bases). Germline V gives CDR1 MNHEY, CDR2 SVGAGI. Trimming removed 2 bases at V and 4 bases at J, with 6 bases between. CDR3 length: 13 residues. In DNA, the CDR3 is TGTGCCAGCAGTTACAGAGGGTACAATGAGCAGTTCTTC. This codes for CASSYRGYNEQFF.